These T cell receptor beta chains were read from a single sample in a study of T cell changes during pregnancy in multiple sclerosis. Measured with immunoSEQ multiplex PCR; TCRdb has only the in-frame clones, and not every one. There are 30,000 to 40,000 clones in the sample; about 90% occur only once, and over 0.45% lies in the top ten. Sequencing was performed on CD4+ T cells from peripheral blood mononuclear cells, taken in the second trimester of pregnancy. These receptors all come from a female donor with multiple sclerosis, enrolled in a pregnancy study. The CDR3 runs from the conserved cysteine through the conserved F or W. The D gene is left open where the match is weak. Clone size is not always given. Where it is, it says once, few, many or a class for expanded clones.

CDR3: CASSSPREGYEQYF; DNA: TGTGCCAGCAGCTCCCCCAGGGAAGGGTACGAGCAGTACTTC; J: TRBJ2-7; size: -; V: TRBV5-6; D: -
CDR3: CASSYTGGGYNEQFF; DNA: TGTGCCAGCAGTTACACGGGAGGTGGGTACAATGAGCAGTTCTTC; J: TRBJ2-1; size: once; V: TRBV6-6; D: TRBD2
CDR3: CASSLQGKKDEQYF; DNA: TGTGCCAGCAGTTTACAGGGGAAAAAGGACGAGCAGTACTTC; J: TRBJ2-7; size: -; V: TRBV2; D: TRBD1
CDR3: CSARAGTGQFF; DNA: TGCAGTGCTAGAGCCGGGACAGGGCAGTTCTTC; J: TRBJ2-1; size: -; V: TRBV20-1; D: TRBD1
CDR3: CASSISLQRGTDTQYF; DNA: TGTGCCAGCAGTATATCCCTCCAGCGGGGCACAGATACGCAGTATTTT; J: TRBJ2-3; size: -; V: TRBV27; D: -
CDR3: CASSLAADSSYNEQFF; DNA: TGTGCCAGCAGCTTGGCGGCGGACTCCTCCTACAATGAGCAGTTCTTC; J: TRBJ2-1; size: once; V: TRBV5-4; D: -
CDR3: CASSYSKGQVSGYTF; DNA: TGTGCCAGCAGTTACTCGAAAGGACAGGTTTCTGGCTACACCTTC; J: TRBJ1-2; size: once; V: TRBV6-5; D: TRBD1
CDR3: CASSFRGGSTDTQYF; DNA: TGTGCCAGCAGCTTCAGGGGAGGGAGCACAGATACGCAGTATTTT; J: TRBJ2-3; size: -; V: TRBV7-2; D: -
CDR3: CASTGTFHFSNQPQHF; DNA: TGTGCCAGCACAGGGACATTTCATTTTAGCAATCAGCCCCAGCATTTT; J: TRBJ1-5; size: once; V: TRBV6-6; D: -
CDR3: CASSLDGRRGFDNEQFF; DNA: TGTGCCAGCAGCTTAGATGGGCGACGGGGGTTTGACAATGAGCAGTTCTTC; J: TRBJ2-1; size: -; V: TRBV13; D: -
CDR3: CASRGEGDTGELFF; DNA: TGTGCCAGCAGGGGGGAGGGGGACACCGGGGAGCTGTTTTTT; J: TRBJ2-2; size: -; V: TRBV6-5; D: -
CDR3: CASSRGTNGAGELFF; DNA: TGTGCCAGCAGTAGAGGGACTAACGGGGCCGGGGAGCTGTTTTTT; J: TRBJ2-2; size: -; V: TRBV6-6; D: TRBD2
CDR3: CASSFGAGKDQPQHF; DNA: TGTGCCAGCAGCTTTGGGGCGGGAAAAGATCAGCCCCAGCATTTT; J: TRBJ1-5; size: -; V: TRBV5-6; D: -
CDR3: CASSLGTSGSLEQFF; DNA: TGTGCCAGCTCACTGGGGACTAGCGGGAGTCTTGAGCAGTTCTTC; J: TRBJ2-1; size: -; V: TRBV18; D: TRBD2
CDR3: CASSSRTGGTEAFF; DNA: TGCGCCAGCAGCTCCCGGACAGGGGGAACTGAAGCTTTCTTT; J: TRBJ1-1; size: -; V: TRBV5-1; D: TRBD1
CDR3: CASSQSSRGSTDTQYF; DNA: TGTGCCAGCAGCCAATCGAGCAGGGGTAGCACAGATACGCAGTATTTT; J: TRBJ2-3; size: -; V: TRBV16; D: -
CDR3: CAIGDRGAYYEQYF; DNA: TGTGCCATTGGGGACAGGGGGGCATACTACGAGCAGTACTTC; J: TRBJ2-7; size: -; V: TRBV10-3; D: TRBD1
CDR3: CASSFPGTSGNTGELFF; DNA: TGTGCCAGCAGCTTCCCAGGGACTAGCGGGAACACCGGGGAGCTGTTTTTT; J: TRBJ2-2; size: -; V: TRBV7-2; D: TRBD2
CDR3: CSVDPGGLGYGYTF; DNA: TGCAGCGTTGACCCAGGGGGCCTCGGCTATGGCTACACCTTC; J: TRBJ1-2; size: -; V: TRBV29-1; D: TRBD1
CDR3: CASSLVSGAGKNIQYF; DNA: TGTGCCAGCAGCTTAGTTTCAGGGGCCGGCAAAAACATTCAGTACTTC; J: TRBJ2-4; size: -; V: TRBV7-9; D: -
CDR3: CASSLRPGETQYF; DNA: TGTGCCAGCAGCTTACGTCCAGGAGAGACCCAGTACTTC; J: TRBJ2-5; size: -; V: TRBV7-3; D: -
CDR3: CASSFRTDNTEAFF; DNA: TGTGCCAGCAGCTTTAGGACTGATAACACTGAAGCTTTCTTT; J: TRBJ1-1; size: -; V: TRBV7-2; D: -
CDR3: CASNNPGTGMNQPQHF; DNA: TGTGCCAGCAACAACCCCGGGACAGGGATGAATCAGCCCCAGCATTTT; J: TRBJ1-5; size: -; V: TRBV28; D: TRBD1
CDR3: CASSYRTGGDGYTF; DNA: TGTGCTAGCAGCTACCGGACAGGGGGCGATGGCTACACCTTC; J: TRBJ1-2; size: few; V: TRBV7-7; D: TRBD1
CDR3: CASSPYRDWAEAFF; DNA: TGTGCCAGCAGCCCCTACAGGGATTGGGCTGAAGCTTTCTTT; J: TRBJ1-1; size: -; V: TRBV7-9; D: -
CDR3: CASSFGQGGNEQFF; DNA: TGTGCCAGCAGCTTTGGACAGGGGGGCAATGAGCAGTTCTTC; J: TRBJ2-1; size: -; V: TRBV7-2; D: TRBD1
CDR3: CASSVTGVEQYF; DNA: TGTGCCAGCAGTGTGACAGGGGTTGAGCAGTACTTC; J: TRBJ2-7; size: -; V: TRBV2; D: TRBD1
CDR3: CASSPTGPKNIQYF; DNA: TGTGCCAGCAGTCCGACAGGGCCAAAAAACATTCAGTACTTC; J: TRBJ2-4; size: -; V: TRBV28; D: TRBD1
CDR3: CASSIGRGNTEAFF; DNA: TGTGCCAGTAGTATAGGCAGGGGAAACACTGAAGCTTTCTTT; J: TRBJ1-1; size: few; V: TRBV19; D: -
CDR3: CATSLGGQETQYF; DNA: TGTGCCACCAGCCTAGGTGGCCAAGAGACCCAGTACTTC; J: TRBJ2-5; size: -; V: TRBV15; D: -
CDR3: CASRRLAGDTGELFF; DNA: TGTGCCAGCAGGCGACTAGCGGGAGACACCGGGGAGCTGTTTTTT; J: TRBJ2-2; size: once; V: TRBV6-5; D: TRBD2
CDR3: CASSKHETGSDGYTF; DNA: TGTGCCAGTAGTAAACATGAGACAGGCTCTGACGGCTACACCTTC; J: TRBJ1-2; size: -; V: TRBV19; D: -
CDR3: CASSLGLAGGGETQYF; DNA: TGCGCCAGCAGCTTGGGACTAGCGGGAGGAGGAGAGACCCAGTACTTC; J: TRBJ2-5; size: -; V: TRBV5-1; D: TRBD2
CDR3: CASSPRDRSRYTF; DNA: TGTGCCAGCAGTCCCCGGGACAGGTCTCGCTACACCTTC; J: TRBJ1-2; size: -; V: TRBV28; D: TRBD1
CDR3: CASSGGQGGETQYF; DNA: TGTGCCAGCAGTGGGGGGCAGGGGGGAGAGACCCAGTACTTC; J: TRBJ2-5; size: -; V: TRBV6-1; D: -
CDR3: CASSPRADSYEQYF; DNA: TGTGCCAGCTCACCACGGGCAGATTCCTACGAGCAGTACTTC; J: TRBJ2-7; size: -; V: TRBV18; D: -
CDR3: CASSHRGQLVYGYTF; DNA: TGTGCCAGCAGCCACAGGGGGCAATTGGTCTATGGCTACACCTTC; J: TRBJ1-2; size: -; V: TRBV5-6; D: TRBD1
CDR3: CASSIGRSTGGETQYF; DNA: TGTGCCAGCAGTATTGGGAGATCCACGGGTGGTGAGACCCAGTACTTC; J: TRBJ2-5; size: -; V: TRBV27; D: -
CDR3: CASRLHTRESSGNTIYF; DNA: TGCGCCAGCAGACTCCATACCCGTGAGTCCTCTGGAAACACCATATATTTT; J: TRBJ1-3; size: few; V: TRBV4-3; D: -
CDR3: CASSPHRSSYEQYF; DNA: TGTGCCAGCAGCCCTCACAGGAGCTCCTACGAGCAGTACTTC; J: TRBJ2-7; size: -; V: TRBV6-1; D: -
CDR3: CASGREGAEQYF; DNA: TGTGCCAGCGGGCGTGAGGGGGCCGAGCAGTACTTC; J: TRBJ2-7; size: -; V: TRBV9; D: TRBD1
CDR3: CSVKERHRGYGYTF; DNA: TGCAGCGTCAAGGAGCGCCATCGGGGTTATGGCTACACCTTC; J: TRBJ1-2; size: -; V: TRBV29-1; D: -
CDR3: CASSGDRDRINIQYF; DNA: TGTGCCAGTAGTGGGGACAGGGACCGTATAAACATTCAGTACTTC; J: TRBJ2-4; size: -; V: TRBV19; D: TRBD1